Each of the 11 T cell receptor beta chains below was sequenced from the same sample in a study of control samples from healthy donors and cancer patients. Here immunoSEQ multiplex PCR was the method, and the copy in TCRdb shows in-frame clones only, minus some. There are approximately 150,000 clones in the sample; about 94% occur only once, and 0.68% lies in the top ten. Specimen: blood. These receptors originate from a woman in her thirties in good health.

The chain couples TRBV19 to TRBJ2-3; 12 bases fit TRBD2. The CDR3 runs to 14 residues. Germline values: CDR1 LNHDA, CDR2 SQIVND (reference sequence). V lost 8 bases, J lost 4 bases, and 4 bases stayed unmatched. The DNA for the CDR3 is TGTGCCAGTGGTGGACTAGCGGGACCAGATACGCAGTATTTT. Residues: CASGGLAGPDTQYF.

The J gene is TRBJ2-7, the V gene TRBV4-1; a weak D match, TRBD2 (6 bases). This CDR3 comprises 17 residues. Deletions cut 0 bases from V and 2 bases from J, with 17 bases between. Germline V gene sequence: CDR1 MGHRA, CDR2 YSYEKL. The CDR3 DNA reads TGCGCCAGCAGCCAAGATACGAGCGGGCTTCCTCCCTACGAGCAGTACTTC. Its protein is CASSQDTSGLPPYEQYF.

The rearrangement joins TRBV28 to TRBJ1-6; D is unresolved. The CDR3 consists of 12 residues. Trimming removed 6 bases at V and 9 bases at J, with 9 bases between. Germline values: CDR1 MDHEN, CDR2 SYDVKM. The CDR3, as DNA: TGTGCCAGCAGAACCCTATTTTCACCCCTCCACTTT. It is translated as CASRTLFSPLHF.

This clone is a singleton in its sample. This chain links TRBV27 with TRBJ2-7; TRBD2 matches at 7 bases. Germline CDR1 is MNHEY and CDR2 is SMNVEV (reference sequence). The CDR3 covers 14 residues. The V and J ends lost 8 bases and 5 bases, in that order; junction bases with no gene match: 12. The CDR3 reads CASRSRERFHEQYF. The CDR3 DNA reads TGTGCCAGCCGTTCGCGGGAGAGGTTCCACGAGCAGTACTTC.

The chain combines TRBV5-4 with TRBJ2-5; the D call may be TRBD1 or TRBD2 (5 bases each). The CDR3 loop spans 14 amino acids. Trimming removed 3 bases from V and 2 bases from J, with 11 bases in between. CDR1 and CDR2 from the germline V gene are SGHNT and YYREEE (reference sequence). Written as DNA, the CDR3 is TGTGCCAGCAGCTCCGGGACGCAACAAGAGACCCAGTACTTC. Protein product: CASSSGTQQETQYF.

This chain uses TRBV6-6 with TRBJ2-1; 7 bases are a match to TRBD2. The CDR3 contains 14 residues. Per germline, CDR1 MNHNY and CDR2 SVGAGI (reference sequence). With V trimmed by 7 bases and J by 6 bases, 9 bases remained unmatched. This CDR3 reads CASTFREASNEQFF. The DNA for the CDR3 is TGTGCCAGCACGTTTCGGGAGGCGTCCAATGAGCAGTTCTTC.

This clone was counted a single time. The chain joins TRBV28 to TRBJ1-1; weak D call: TRBD1 (5 bases). Germline V gene sequence: CDR1 MDHEN, CDR2 SYDVKM. Between the trimmed V and J ends, which lost 4 bases and 0 bases, there was a span of 12 bases. CDR3 size: 15 residues. For the CDR3, the DNA is TGTGCCAGCAGTTATCCAGGGACCCTGAACACTGAAGCTTTCTTT. Translating gives CASSYPGTLNTEAFF. The whole variable domain, filled in from reference TRBV28 and TRBJ1-1, reads DVKVTQSSRYLVKRTGEKVFLECVQDMDHENMFWYRQDPGLGLRLIYFSYDVKMKEKGDIPEGYSVSREKKERFSLILESASTNQTSMYLCASSYPGTLNTEAFFGQGTRLTVV.

The chain employs TRBV11-2 and TRBJ2-5; TRBD1 might be the D (6 bases). The germline V gene encodes CDR1 SGHAT and CDR2 FQNNGV. The CDR3 spans 13 residues. Trimming left V 0 bases short and J 4 bases short, with 6 bases between. CDR3: CASSLDRGETQYF. The CDR3, as DNA: TGTGCCAGCAGCTTAGACAGGGGAGAGACCCAGTACTTC.

This clone was counted once. The chain combines TRBV15 with TRBJ1-5; a possible D gene is TRBD1 (5 bases). The germline V and J ends were trimmed by 2 bases and 1 base, with 15 bases remaining between them. CDR3 length equals 17 residues. CDR1 and CDR2 (germline): LNHNV, YYDKDF (reference sequence). CDR3 coding DNA: TGTGCCACCAGCAGATCTTTTTGGGGGAAGAGCAATCAGCCCCAGCATTTT. It yields the protein CATSRSFWGKSNQPQHF.

The CDR3 nucleotides read TGTGCCAGCAGTTCCGGAGTAGCGGGGGTGTACAATGAGCAGTTCTTC. Its translation is CASSSGVAGVYNEQFF. V gene TRBV28 combines with J gene TRBJ2-1, with 9 bases fitting TRBD2. The CDR3 is made up of 16 amino acids. The germline V gene encodes CDR1 MDHEN and CDR2 SYDVKM. J lost 4 bases, V lost 4 bases, and 8 bases had no gene match.

This chain connects TRBV6-1 to TRBJ1-2; D unclear. Germline-derived CDR1 and CDR2 are MNHNS and SASEGT. V lost 2 bases, J lost 8 bases, and 12 bases lay in between. The length of the CDR3 is 13 residues. The chain's CDR3 is CASSEPGLEGYTF. For the CDR3, the DNA is TGTGCCAGCAGTGAACCAGGTTTGGAAGGCTACACCTTC.